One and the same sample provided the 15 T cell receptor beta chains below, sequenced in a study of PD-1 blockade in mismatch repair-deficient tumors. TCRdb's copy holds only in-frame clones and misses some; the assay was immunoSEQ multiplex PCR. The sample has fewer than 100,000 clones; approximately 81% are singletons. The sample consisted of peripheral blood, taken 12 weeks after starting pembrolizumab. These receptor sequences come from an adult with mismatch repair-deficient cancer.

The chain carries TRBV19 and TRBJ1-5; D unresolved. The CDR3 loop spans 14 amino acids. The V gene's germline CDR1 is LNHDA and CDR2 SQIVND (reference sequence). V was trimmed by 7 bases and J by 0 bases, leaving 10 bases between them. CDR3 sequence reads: CASTQTYSNQPQHF. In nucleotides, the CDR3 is TGTGCCAGTACCCAGACATATAGCAATCAGCCCCAGCATTTT. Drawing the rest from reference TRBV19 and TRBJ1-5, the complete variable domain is DGGITQSPKYLFRKEGQNVTLSCEQNLNHDAMYWYRQDPGQGLRLIYYSQIVNDFQKGDIAEGYSVSREKKESFPLTVTSAQKNPTAFYLCASTQTYSNQPQHFGDGTRLSIL.

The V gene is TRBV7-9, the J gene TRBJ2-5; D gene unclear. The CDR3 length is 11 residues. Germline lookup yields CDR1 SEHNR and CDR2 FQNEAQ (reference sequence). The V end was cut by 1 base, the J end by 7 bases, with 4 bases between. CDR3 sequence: CASSLGRTQYF. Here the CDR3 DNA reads TGTGCCAGCAGCTTAGGCAGGACCCAGTACTTC.

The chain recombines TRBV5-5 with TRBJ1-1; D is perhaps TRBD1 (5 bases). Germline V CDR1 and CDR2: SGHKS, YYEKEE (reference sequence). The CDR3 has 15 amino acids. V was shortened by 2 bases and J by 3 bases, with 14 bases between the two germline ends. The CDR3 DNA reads TGTGCCAGCAGCTTTTCAGGGAGGGATGACACTGAAGCTTTCTTT. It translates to CASSFSGRDDTEAFF.

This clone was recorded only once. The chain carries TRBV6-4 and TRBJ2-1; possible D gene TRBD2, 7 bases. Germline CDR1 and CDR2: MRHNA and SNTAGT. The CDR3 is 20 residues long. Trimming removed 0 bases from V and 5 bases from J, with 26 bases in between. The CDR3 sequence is CASSDSLPGGGAPGDNEQFF. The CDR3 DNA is TGTGCCAGCAGTGACTCGTTGCCGGGAGGTGGTGCTCCAGGGGACAATGAGCAGTTCTTC.

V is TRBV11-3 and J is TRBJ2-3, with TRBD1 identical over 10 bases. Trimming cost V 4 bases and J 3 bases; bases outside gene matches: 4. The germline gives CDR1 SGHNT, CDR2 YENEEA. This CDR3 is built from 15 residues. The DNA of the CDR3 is TGTGCCAGCAGCTCGGGACAGGGGATAACAGATACGCAGTATTTT. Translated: CASSSGQGITDTQYF.

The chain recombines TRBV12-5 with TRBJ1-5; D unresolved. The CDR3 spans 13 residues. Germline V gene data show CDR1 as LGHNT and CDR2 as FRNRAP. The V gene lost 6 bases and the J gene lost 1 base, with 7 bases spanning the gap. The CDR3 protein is CASGMGSNQPQHF. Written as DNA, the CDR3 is TGTGCTAGTGGGATGGGGAGCAATCAGCCCCAGCATTTT.

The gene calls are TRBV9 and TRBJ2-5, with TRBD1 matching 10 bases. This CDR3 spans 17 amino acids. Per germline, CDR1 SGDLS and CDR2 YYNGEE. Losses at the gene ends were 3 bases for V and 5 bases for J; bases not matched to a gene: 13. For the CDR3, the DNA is TGTGCCAGCAGCGCAGGGGAAAGACAGGGGGCGAGGGAGACCCAGTACTTC. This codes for CASSAGERQGARETQYF.

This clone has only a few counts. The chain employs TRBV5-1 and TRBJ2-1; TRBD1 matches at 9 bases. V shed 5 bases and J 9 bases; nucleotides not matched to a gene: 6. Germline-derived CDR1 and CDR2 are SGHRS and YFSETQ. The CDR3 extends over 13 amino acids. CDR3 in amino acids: CASSFTGGGEQFF. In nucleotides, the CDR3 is TGCGCCAGCAGTTTCACAGGGGGCGGTGAGCAGTTCTTC. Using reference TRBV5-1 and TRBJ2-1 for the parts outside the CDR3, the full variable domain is KAGVTQTPRYLIKTRGQQVTLSCSPISGHRSVSWYQQTPGQGLQFLFEYFSETQRNKGNFPGRFSGRQFSNSRSEMNVSTLELGDSALYLCASSFTGGGEQFFGPGTRLTVL.

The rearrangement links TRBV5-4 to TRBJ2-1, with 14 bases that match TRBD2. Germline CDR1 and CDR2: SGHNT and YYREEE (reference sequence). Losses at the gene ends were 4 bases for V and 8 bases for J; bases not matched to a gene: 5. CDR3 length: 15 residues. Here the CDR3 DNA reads TGTGCCAGCAGCGGGACTAGCGGGAGCTGGCATGAGCAGTTCTTC. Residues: CASSGTSGSWHEQFF.

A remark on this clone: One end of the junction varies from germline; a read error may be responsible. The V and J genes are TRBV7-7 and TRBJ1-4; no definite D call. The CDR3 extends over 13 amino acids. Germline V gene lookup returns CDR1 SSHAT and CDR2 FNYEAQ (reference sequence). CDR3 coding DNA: TGTGCTAGCAGCTTAAACTCGGGTGAAAAACTGTTTTTT. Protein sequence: CASSLNSGEKLFF.

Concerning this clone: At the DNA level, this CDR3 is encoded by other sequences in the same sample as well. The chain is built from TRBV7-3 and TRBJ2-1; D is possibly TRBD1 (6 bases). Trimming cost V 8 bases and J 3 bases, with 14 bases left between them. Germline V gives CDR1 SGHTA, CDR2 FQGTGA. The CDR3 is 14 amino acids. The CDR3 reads CASSPLGGYNEQFF. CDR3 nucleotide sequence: TGTGCCAGCTCCCCACTAGGGGGCTACAATGAGCAGTTCTTC.

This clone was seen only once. CDR3 loop: CASSSRARDRTLNTEAFF. CDR3 DNA sequence: TGTGCCAGCTCATCCCGGGCGAGGGACAGAACATTGAACACTGAAGCTTTCTTT. The chain recombines TRBV18 with TRBJ1-1; 7 nucleotides agree with TRBD1. CDR3 length: 18 amino acids. With 5 bases clipped from V and 0 bases from J, the junction kept 15 bases outside the gene matches. Germline CDR1 reads KGHSH; CDR2 reads LQKENI.

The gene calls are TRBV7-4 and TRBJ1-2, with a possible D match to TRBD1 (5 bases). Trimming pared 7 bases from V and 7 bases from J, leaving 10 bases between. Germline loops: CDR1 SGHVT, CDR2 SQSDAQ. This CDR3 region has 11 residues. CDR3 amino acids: CASNWGGGYTF. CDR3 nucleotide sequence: TGTGCCAGCAATTGGGGGGGTGGCTACACCTTC.

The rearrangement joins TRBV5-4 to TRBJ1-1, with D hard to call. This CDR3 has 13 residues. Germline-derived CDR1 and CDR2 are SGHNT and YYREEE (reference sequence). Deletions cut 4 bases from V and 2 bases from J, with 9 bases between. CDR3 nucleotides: TGTGCCAGCAGCCAGACACCAAACACTGAAGCTTTCTTT. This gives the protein CASSQTPNTEAFF.

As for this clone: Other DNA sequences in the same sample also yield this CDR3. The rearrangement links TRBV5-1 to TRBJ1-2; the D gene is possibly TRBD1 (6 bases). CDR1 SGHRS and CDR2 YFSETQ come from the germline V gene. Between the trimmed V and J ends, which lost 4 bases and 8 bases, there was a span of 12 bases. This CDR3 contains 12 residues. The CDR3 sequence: CASSLDRGGYTF. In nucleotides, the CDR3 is TGCGCCAGCAGCCTTGATAGGGGGGGCTACACCTTC.